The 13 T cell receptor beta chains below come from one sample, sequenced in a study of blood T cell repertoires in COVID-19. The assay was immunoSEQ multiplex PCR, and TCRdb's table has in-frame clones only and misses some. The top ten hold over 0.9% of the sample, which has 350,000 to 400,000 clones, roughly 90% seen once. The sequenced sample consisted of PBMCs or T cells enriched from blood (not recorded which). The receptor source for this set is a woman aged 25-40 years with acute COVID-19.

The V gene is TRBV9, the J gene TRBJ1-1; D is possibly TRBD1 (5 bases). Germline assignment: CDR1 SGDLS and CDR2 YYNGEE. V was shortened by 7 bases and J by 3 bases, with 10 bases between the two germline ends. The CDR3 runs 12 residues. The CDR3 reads CASWGRDTEAFF. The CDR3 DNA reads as TGTGCCAGCTGGGGCAGGGACACTGAAGCTTTCTTT.

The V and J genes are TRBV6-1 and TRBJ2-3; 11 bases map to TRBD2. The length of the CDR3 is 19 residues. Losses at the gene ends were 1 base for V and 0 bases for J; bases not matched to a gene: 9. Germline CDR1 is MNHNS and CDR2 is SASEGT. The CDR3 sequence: CASSEGWIAGGPSTDTQYF. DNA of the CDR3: TGTGCCAGCAGTGAAGGCTGGATAGCGGGGGGGCCGAGCACAGATACGCAGTATTTT.

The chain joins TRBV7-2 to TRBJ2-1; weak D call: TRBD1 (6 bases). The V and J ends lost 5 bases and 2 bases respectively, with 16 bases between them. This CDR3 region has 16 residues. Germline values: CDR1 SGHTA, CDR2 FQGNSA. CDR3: CASSLVWDITYNEQFF. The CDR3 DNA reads TGTGCCAGCAGCCTCGTGTGGGACATAACCTACAATGAGCAGTTCTTC.

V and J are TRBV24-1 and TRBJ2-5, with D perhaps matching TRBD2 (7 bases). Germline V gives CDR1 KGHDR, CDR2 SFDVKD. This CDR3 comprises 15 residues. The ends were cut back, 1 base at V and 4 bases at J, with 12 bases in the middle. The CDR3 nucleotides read TGTGCCACCAGTGATTTTAGGGGGGGGGCAGAGACCCAGTACTTC. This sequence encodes CATSDFRGGAETQYF.

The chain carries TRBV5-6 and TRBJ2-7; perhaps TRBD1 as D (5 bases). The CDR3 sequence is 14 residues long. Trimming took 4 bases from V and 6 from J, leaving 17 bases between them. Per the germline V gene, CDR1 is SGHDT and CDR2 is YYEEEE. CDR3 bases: TGTGCCAGCAGCAAACCAGGGTTGGTGGGCGAGCAGTACTTC. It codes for CASSKPGLVGEQYF.

The CDR3 DNA follows: TGTGCCAGCAGCCCTTTGGACAGGGGGTATAACGAGCAGTACTTC. It yields the protein CASSPLDRGYNEQYF. This sequence joins TRBV5-5 and TRBJ2-7, with 10 bases lining up with TRBD1. V was pared by 4 bases and J by 5 bases, with 9 bases of the junction left unmatched. Germline V gives CDR1 SGHKS, CDR2 YYEKEE (reference sequence). The CDR3 length is 15 residues.

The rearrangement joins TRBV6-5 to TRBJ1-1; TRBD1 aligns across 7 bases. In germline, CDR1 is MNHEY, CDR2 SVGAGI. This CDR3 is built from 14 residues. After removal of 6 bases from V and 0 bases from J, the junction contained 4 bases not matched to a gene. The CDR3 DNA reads TGTGCCAGCAGGGCTACAGGGGTGAACACTGAAGCTTTCTTT. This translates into CASRATGVNTEAFF.

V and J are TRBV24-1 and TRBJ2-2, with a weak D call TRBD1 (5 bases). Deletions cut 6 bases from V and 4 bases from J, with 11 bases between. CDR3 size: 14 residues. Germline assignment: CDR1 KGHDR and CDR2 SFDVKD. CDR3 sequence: CATSLDTLTGELFF. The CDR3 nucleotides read TGTGCCACCAGTCTGGACACCCTCACCGGGGAGCTGTTTTTT.

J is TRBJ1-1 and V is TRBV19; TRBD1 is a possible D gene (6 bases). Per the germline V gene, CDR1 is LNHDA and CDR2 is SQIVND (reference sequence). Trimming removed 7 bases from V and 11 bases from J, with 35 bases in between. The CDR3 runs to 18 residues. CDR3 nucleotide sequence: TGTGCCAGTACCAAAGACCCGGGGGGCCGGTATCTCGGTCATACGGCTTTCTTT. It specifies CASTKDPGGRYLGHTAFF.

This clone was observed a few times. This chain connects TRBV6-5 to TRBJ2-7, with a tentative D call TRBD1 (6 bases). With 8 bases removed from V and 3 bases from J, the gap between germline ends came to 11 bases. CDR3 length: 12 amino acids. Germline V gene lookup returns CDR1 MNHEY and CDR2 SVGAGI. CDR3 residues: CASSSRGYEQYF. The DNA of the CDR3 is TGTGCCAGCTCTAGCAGGGGCTACGAGCAGTACTTC.

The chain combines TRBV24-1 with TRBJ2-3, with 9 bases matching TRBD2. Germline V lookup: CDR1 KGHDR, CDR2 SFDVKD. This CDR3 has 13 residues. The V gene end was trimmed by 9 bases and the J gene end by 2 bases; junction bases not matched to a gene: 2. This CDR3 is CATAGGFTDTQYF. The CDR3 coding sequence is TGTGCCACCGCGGGGGGGTTCACAGATACGCAGTATTTT.

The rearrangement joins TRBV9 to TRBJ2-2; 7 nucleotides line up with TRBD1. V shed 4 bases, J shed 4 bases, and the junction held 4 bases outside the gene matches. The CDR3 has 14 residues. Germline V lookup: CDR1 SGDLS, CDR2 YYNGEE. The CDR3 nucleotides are TGTGCCAGCAGCCTCCGGGACAGCACCGGGGAGCTGTTTTTT. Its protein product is CASSLRDSTGELFF.

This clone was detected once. The CDR3 region is CASSPTGLANTGELFF. DNA for the CDR3: TGTGCCAGCAGCCCCACAGGGCTCGCGAACACCGGGGAGCTGTTTTTT. This rearrangement joins TRBV3-1 (or the pseudogene TRBV3-2) to TRBJ2-2; perhaps TRBD1 as D (6 bases). Trimming left V 4 bases short and J 0 bases short, with 12 bases between. The CDR3 loop spans 16 amino acids. Germline CDR1 and CDR2: LGHDT and YNNKEL (reference sequence).